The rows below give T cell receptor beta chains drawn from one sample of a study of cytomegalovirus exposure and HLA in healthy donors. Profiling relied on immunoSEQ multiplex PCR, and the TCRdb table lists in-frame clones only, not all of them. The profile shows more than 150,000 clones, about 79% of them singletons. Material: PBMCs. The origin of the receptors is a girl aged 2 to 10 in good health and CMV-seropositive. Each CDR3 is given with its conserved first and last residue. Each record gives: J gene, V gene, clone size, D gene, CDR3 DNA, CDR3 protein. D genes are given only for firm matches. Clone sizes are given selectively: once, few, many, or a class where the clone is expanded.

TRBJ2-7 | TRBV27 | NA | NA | TGTGCCAGCAGTTCCTCCTACGAGCAGTACTTC | CASSSSYEQYF
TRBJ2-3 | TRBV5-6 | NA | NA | TGTGCCAGCAGCCCCCTCGGTCCAGATACGCAGTATTTT | CASSPLGPDTQYF
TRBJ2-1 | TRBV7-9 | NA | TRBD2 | TGTGCCAGCAGCCCCCACCGACTAGCGGGAAATAATGAGCAGTTCTTC | CASSPHRLAGNNEQFF
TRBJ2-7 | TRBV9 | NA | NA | TGTGCCAGCAGCGTAGGGGAGACCAGCGCCTACGAGCAGTACTTC | CASSVGETSAYEQYF
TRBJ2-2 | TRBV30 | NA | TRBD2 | TGTGCCTGGAGTGCCCTTATCCGACTAGCCGGGGGGAACACCGGGGAGCTGTTTTTT | CAWSALIRLAGGNTGELFF
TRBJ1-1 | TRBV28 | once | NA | TGTGCCAGCAGTTTAAGCGGGAACACTGAAGCTTTCTTT | CASSLSGNTEAFF
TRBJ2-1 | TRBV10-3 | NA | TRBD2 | TGTGCCATCTCACGTGGGACTAGCACTGTCAATGAGCAGTTCTTC | CAISRGTSTVNEQFF
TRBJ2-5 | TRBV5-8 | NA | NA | TGTGCCAGCAGCCCAGGACGGAGGAGAGAGACCCAGTACTTC | CASSPGRRRETQYF
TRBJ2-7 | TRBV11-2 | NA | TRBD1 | TGTGCCAGCAGCTTCGGACAGGGGGAACGTCGGCAGTACTTC | CASSFGQGERRQYF
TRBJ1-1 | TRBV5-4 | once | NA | TGTGCCAGCAGCTTGGACAGTTTCACTGAAGCTTTCTTT | CASSLDSFTEAFF
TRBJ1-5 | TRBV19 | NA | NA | TGTGCCAGTAGTAATCCGGCCCAGGGCAATCAGCCCCAGCATTTT | CASSNPAQGNQPQHF
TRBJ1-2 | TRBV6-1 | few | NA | TGTGCCAGCCATAGAGGGGGGGGGTCTAACTATGGCTACACCTTC | CASHRGGGSNYGYTF
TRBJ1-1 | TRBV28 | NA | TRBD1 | TGTGCCAGCAGTTCTACGACAGGGTTCGGCACTGAAGCTTTCTTT | CASSSTTGFGTEAFF
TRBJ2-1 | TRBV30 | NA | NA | TGTGCCTGGAGGGACGACAGATACAATGAGCAGTTCTTC | CAWRDDRYNEQFF
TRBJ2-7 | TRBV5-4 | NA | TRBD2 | TGTGCCAGCAGCAGCCCGGGACTAGCGGGGGCCGAGCAGTACTTC | CASSSPGLAGAEQYF
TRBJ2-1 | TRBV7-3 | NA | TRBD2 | TGTGCCAGCAGCGTCACTAGCGGGGCGGGTGAGCAGTTCTTC | CASSVTSGAGEQFF